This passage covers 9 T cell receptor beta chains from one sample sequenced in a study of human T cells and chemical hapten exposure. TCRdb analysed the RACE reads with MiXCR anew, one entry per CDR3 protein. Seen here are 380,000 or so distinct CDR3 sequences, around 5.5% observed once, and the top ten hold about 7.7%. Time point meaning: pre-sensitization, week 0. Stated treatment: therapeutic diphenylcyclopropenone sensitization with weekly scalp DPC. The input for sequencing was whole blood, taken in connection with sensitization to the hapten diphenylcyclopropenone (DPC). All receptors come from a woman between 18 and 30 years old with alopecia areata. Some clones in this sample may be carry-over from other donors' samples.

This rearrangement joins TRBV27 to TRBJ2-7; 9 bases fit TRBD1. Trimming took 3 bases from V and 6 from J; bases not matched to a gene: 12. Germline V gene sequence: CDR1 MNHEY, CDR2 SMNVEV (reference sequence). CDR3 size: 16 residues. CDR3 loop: CASSLSPQGAHGEQYF. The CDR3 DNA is TGTGCCAGCAGTTTGTCGCCACAGGGGGCCCACGGCGAGCAGTACTTC.

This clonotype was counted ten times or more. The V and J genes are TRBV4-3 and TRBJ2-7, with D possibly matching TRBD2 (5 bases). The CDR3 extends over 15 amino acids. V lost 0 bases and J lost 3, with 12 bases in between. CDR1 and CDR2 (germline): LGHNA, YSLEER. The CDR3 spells CASSQEVSEGYEQYF. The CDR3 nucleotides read TGCGCCAGCAGCCAAGAAGTGAGTGAGGGCTACGAGCAGTACTTC.

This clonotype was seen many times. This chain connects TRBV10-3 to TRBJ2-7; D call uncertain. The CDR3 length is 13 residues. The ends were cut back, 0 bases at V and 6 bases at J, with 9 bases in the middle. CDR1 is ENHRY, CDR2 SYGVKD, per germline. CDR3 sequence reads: CAISESTPSEQYF. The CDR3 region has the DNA TGTGCCATCAGTGAGTCGACCCCCTCCGAGCAGTACTTC.

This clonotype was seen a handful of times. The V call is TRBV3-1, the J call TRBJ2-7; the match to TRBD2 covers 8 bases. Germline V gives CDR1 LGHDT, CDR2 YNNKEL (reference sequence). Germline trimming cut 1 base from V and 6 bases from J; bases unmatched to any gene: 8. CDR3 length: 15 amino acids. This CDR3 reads CASSQGRASGSEQYF. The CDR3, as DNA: TGTGCCAGCAGCCAAGGACGAGCTAGCGGGTCCGAGCAGTACTTC.

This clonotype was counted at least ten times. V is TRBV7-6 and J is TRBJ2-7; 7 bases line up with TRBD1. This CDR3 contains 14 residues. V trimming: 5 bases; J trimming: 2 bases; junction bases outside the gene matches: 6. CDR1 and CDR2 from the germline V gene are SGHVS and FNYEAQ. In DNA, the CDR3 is TGTGCCAGCAGCGGTCGGGACAGACCCTACGAGCAGTACTTC. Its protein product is CASSGRDRPYEQYF.

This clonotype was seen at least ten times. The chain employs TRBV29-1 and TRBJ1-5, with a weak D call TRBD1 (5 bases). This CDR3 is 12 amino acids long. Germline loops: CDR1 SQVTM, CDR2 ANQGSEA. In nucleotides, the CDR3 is TGCAGTGCCGGGACGGGGAATCAGCCCCAGCATTTT. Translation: CSAGTGNQPQHF. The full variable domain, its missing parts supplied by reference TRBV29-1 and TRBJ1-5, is SAVISQKPSRDICQRGTSLTIQCQVDSQVTMMFWYRQQPGQSLTLIATANQGSEATYESGFVIDKFPISRPNLTFSTLTVSNMSPEDSSIYLCSAGTGNQPQHFGDGTRLSIL.

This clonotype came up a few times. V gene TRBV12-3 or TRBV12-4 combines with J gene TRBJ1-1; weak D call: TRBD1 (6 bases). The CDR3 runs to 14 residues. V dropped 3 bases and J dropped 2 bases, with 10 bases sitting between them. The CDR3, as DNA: TGTGCCAGCAGTTTTGGGACAACCAACACTGAAGCTTTCTTT. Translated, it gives CASSFGTTNTEAFF.

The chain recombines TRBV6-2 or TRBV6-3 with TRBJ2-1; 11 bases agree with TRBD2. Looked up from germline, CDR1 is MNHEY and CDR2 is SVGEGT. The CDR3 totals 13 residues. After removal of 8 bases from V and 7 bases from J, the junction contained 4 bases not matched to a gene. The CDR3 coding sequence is TGTGCCAGCTCTAGCGGGGGGCGAAATGAGCAGTTCTTC. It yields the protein CASSSGGRNEQFF.

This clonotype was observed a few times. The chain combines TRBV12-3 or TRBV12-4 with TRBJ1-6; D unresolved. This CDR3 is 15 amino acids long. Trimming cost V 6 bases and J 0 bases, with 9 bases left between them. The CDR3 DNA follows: TGTGCCAGCAGGACAAAGAGCTCCTATAATTCACCCCTCCACTTT. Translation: CASRTKSSYNSPLHF.